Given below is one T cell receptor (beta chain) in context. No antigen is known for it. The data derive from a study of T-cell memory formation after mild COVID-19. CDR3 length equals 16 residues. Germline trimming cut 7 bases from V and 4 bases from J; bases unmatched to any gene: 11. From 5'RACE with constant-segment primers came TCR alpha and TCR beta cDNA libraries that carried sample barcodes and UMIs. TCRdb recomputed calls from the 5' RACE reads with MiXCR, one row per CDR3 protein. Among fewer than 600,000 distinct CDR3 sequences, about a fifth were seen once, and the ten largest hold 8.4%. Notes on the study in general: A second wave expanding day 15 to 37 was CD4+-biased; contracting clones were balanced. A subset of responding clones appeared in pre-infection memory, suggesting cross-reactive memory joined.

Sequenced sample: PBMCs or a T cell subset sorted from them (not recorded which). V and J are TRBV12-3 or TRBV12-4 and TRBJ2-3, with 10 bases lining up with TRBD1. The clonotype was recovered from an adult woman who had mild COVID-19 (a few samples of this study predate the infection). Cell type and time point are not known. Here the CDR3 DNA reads TGTGCCAGCACTTCAATCCGGGACAGGGGAGCAGATACGCAGTATTTT. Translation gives CASTSIRDRGADTQYF.